This record looks at one TCR beta chain sequence and its context. This entry is derived from a study of blood T cell repertoires in COVID-19. CDR3 length: 17 amino acids. V shed 0 bases and J shed 2 bases, with 17 bases lying between them. From germline, CDR1 is MNHNS and CDR2 SASEGT. This table comes from immunoSEQ multiplex PCR, and its TCRdb copy is limited to in-frame clones, with some not included. The profile covers roughly 270,000 clones, with roughly 85% appearing a single time and 5% taken by the ten largest. Participants came from fewer than 25 US areas, aged roughly 18 to 95 years. Source material: PBMCs or T cells enriched from blood (not recorded which). The chain recombines TRBV6-1 with TRBJ2-7; D call uncertain. The TCR was taken from a man between 35 and 55 years old who had been exposed to COVID-19. The CDR3 nucleotides are TGTGCCAGCAGTGAAGCGCTCCCCCGAGGCCAGCCCTACGAGCAGTACTTC. It translates to CASSEALPRGQPYEQYF.